This T cell receptor beta chain was sequenced in a study of shared clonotypes between healthy human individuals. Study overall: CD4 naive and memory got three plates each, CD8 naive two, CD8 memory one. Whole-study results and caveats: Clonotypes not shared had lower generation probabilities than those common to all four donors.

CD45RA-negative memory and CD45RA+ naive subsets were split from the CD4+ cells. Remarks on this clone: Antigen unknown.

Authors' data handling: ImmunoSEQ gave junction-only sequences without quality scores, so filtering differed. Data came from immunoSEQ multiplex PCR; TCRdb stores just in-frame clones and leaves some out. The V and J calls and clone size come from that table; D and trimming were worked out from the DNA. The sample comprises 2 million to 2.5 million clones, 93% of which are singletons, and more than 0.35% rests with the top ten. This TCR derives from a man younger than 35 in good health. Some clones in this sample may be carry-over from other donors' samples. The sample taken for sequencing was naive CD4+ T cells from PBMCs. Subset described: CD45RA+ positively selected.

CDR3 coding DNA: TGTGCCAGCAGCCATCGGAACAGGGGCCACCAAGAGACCCAGTACTTC. It is translated as CASSHRNRGHQETQYF. This sequence joins TRBV11-2 and TRBJ2-5; 7 nucleotides align to TRBD1. V shed 5 bases, J shed 0 bases, and the junction held 9 bases outside the gene matches. The length of the CDR3 is 16 residues. Looked up from germline, CDR1 is SGHAT and CDR2 is FQNNGV. Drawing the rest from reference TRBV11-2 and TRBJ2-5, the complete variable domain is EAGVAQSPRYKIIEKRQSVAFWCNPISGHATLYWYQQILGQGPKLLIQFQNNGVVDDSQLPKDRFSAERLKGVDSTLKIQPAKLEDSAVYLCASSHRNRGHQETQYFGPGTRLLVL.